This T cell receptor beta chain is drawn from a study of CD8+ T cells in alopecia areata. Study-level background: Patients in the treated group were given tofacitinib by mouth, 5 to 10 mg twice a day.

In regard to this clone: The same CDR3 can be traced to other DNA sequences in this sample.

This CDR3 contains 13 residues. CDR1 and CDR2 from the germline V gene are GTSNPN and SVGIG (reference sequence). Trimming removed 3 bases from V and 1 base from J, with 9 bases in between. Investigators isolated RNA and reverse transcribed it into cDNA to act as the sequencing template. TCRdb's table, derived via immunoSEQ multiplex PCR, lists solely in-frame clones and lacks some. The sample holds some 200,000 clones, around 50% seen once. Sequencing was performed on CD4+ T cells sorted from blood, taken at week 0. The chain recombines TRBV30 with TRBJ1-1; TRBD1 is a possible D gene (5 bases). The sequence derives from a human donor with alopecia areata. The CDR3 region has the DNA TGTGCCTGGAGAAGGCAGGGGAACACTGAAGCTTTCTTT. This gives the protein CAWRRQGNTEAFF.